Below are 4 T cell receptor beta chains sequenced from a single sample in a study of read filtering for tumor transcriptome and immune sequencing. This library used around 0.4 ug RNA and molecular barcoded adaptors spanning alpha/delta and beta/gamma chains. TCRdb re-called the reads through MiXCR, storing one row per CDR3 protein. The sample has fewer than 90,000 distinct CDR3 sequences; around an eighth are singletons. Material: a population of CD138-negative cells sorted from bone marrow. Source of these receptors: a donor at least 40 years old with multiple myeloma.

In its sample, this clonotype was seen many times. The chain uses TRBV5-1 and TRBJ2-5; possibly TRBD2 for D (5 bases). Germline assignment: CDR1 SGHRS and CDR2 YFSETQ. This CDR3 has 15 amino acids. V was clipped by 4 bases and J by 0 bases, with 13 bases between them. In DNA, the CDR3 is TGCGCCAGCAGCCGCAACGTCGGGAACCAAGAGACCCAGTACTTC. This codes for CASSRNVGNQETQYF.

This clonotype was seen at least ten times. V usage is TRBV20-1 and J usage is TRBJ2-7, with 7 bases that match TRBD1. The CDR3 has 13 residues. Trimming at V came to 5 bases and at J to 3 bases, leaving 7 bases not matched to a gene. Per germline, CDR1 DFQATT and CDR2 SNEGSKA (reference sequence). CDR3 DNA: TGCAGTGCTGTCGGGACAGTTAACTACGAGCAGTACTTC. Amino acid sequence: CSAVGTVNYEQYF.

The sample holds many counts of this clonotype. The gene calls are TRBV29-1 and TRBJ2-1; TRBD1 matches at 7 bases. Trimming removed 4 bases from V and 7 bases from J; junction bases left unmatched: 7. The length of the CDR3 is 13 residues. The germline V gene encodes CDR1 SQVTM and CDR2 ANQGSEA. Here the CDR3 reads CSVVRQGKNEQFF. The CDR3 region has the DNA TGCAGCGTTGTCAGACAGGGAAAGAATGAGCAGTTCTTC.

This clonotype was found many times. The rearrangement links TRBV20-1 to TRBJ2-3, with TRBD1 matching over 12 bases. Germline V gene data show CDR1 as DFQATT and CDR2 as SNEGSKA (reference sequence). The CDR3 is made up of 14 amino acids. The J segment lost 4 bases and the V segment lost 5 bases, leaving 4 bases of the junction unmatched. CDR3 DNA: TGCAGTGCTGACGGGACAGGGGGCCCAGATACGCAGTATTTT. Its translation is CSADGTGGPDTQYF.